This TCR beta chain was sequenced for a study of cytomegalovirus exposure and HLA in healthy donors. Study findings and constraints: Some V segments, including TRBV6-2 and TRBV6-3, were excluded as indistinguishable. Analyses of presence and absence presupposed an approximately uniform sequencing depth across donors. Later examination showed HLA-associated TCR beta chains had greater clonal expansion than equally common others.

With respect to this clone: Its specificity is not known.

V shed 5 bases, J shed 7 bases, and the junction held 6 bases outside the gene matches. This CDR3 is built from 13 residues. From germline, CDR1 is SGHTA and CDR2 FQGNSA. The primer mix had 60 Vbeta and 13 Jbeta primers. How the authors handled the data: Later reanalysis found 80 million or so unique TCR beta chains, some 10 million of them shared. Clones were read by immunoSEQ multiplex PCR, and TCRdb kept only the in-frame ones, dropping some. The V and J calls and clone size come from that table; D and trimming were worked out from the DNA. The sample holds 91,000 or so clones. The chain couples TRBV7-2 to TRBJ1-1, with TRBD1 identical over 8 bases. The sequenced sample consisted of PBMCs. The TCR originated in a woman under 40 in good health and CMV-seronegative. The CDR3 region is CASSVQGANEAFF. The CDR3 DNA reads TGTGCCAGCAGCGTCCAGGGGGCAAATGAAGCTTTCTTT.